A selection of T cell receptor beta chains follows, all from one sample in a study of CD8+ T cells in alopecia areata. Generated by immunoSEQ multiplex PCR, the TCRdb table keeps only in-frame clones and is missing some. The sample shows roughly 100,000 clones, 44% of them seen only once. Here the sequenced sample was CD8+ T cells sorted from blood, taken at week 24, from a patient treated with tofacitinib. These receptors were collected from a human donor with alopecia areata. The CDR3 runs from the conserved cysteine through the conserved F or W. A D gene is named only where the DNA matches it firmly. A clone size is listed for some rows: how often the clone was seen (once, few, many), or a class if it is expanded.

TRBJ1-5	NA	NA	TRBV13	TGTGCCAGCAGCTGGGGGGGGCCGGGTCAGCCCCAGCATTTT	CASSWGGPGQPQHF
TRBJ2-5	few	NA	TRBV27	TGTGCCAGCAGTTTATCGCGGGCCAGGATAGAGACCCAGTACTTC	CASSLSRARIETQYF
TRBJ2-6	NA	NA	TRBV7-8	TGTGCCAGCAGCTTAGCGTGGGACGCATCACGAGCTGGGGCCAACGTCCTGACTTTC	CASSLAWDASRAGANVLTF
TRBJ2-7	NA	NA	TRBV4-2	TGTGCCAGCAGCCATCGTGTTAATTCGGACACCGATATCTACGAGCAGTACTTC	CASSHRVNSDTDIYEQYF
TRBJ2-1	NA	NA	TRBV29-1	TGCAGCGTTGAAGACGGACAGATTTTTTACAATGAGCAGTTCTTC	CSVEDGQIFYNEQFF
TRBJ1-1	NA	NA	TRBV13	TGTGCCAGCAGCCCAAGGGGGGCTGGCACTGAAGCTTTCTTT	CASSPRGAGTEAFF
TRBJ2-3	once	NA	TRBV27	TGTGCCAGCAGTTACTACGTCGGCACAGATACGCAGTATTTT	CASSYYVGTDTQYF
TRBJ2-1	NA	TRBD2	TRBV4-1	TGCGCCAGCAGCCAAGATTCTAGCGGGAGGGCCTTCGGTGGTGAGCAGTTCTTC	CASSQDSSGRAFGGEQFF
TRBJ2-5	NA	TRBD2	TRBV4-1	TGCGCCAGCAGTAGCGGGAGGGCAGGGGAGACCCAGTACTTC	CASSSGRAGETQYF
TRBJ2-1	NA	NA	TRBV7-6	TGTGCCAGCAGCCGATCGAGAGTGGATGAGCAGTTCTTC	CASSRSRVDEQFF
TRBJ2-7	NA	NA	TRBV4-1	TGCGCCAGCAGCCAAGATCGGGCCCAGAGCTCCTACGAGCAGTACTTC	CASSQDRAQSSYEQYF
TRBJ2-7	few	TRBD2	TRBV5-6	TGTGCCAGCGAAACAGGCACTAGCGGGCGTTCCTACGAGCAGTACTTC	CASETGTSGRSYEQYF
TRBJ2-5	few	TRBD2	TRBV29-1	TGCAGCGTGGCGGGAGGTGGGACCCAGTACTTC	CSVAGGGTQYF
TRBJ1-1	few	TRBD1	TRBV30	TGTGCCTGGATTCCCGGGACAGGGCCCCCTTTGAACACTGAAGCTTTCTTT	CAWIPGTGPPLNTEAFF
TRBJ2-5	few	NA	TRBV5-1	TGCGCCAGCAGCGATGGTGGGCCGGGGGCCCAGTACTTC	CASSDGGPGAQYF
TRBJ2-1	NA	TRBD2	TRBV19	TGTGCCAGTGGGACTAGCGGGAGCTCCTACAATGAGCAGTTCTTC	CASGTSGSSYNEQFF
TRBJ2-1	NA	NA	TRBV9	TGTGCCAGCAGCCCTTCGACAGGCTTAGGAAATGAGCAGTTCTTC	CASSPSTGLGNEQFF
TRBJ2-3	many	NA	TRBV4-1	TGCGCCAGCAGCCCCGCGCCGGAGGGAGATACGCAGTATTTT	CASSPAPEGDTQYF
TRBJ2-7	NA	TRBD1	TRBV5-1	TGCGCCAGCAGCCCACGGACAGGGGTTGTCTACGAGCAGTACTTC	CASSPRTGVVYEQYF
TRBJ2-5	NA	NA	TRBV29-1	TGCAGCGCCCTAAAAGAGACCCAGTACTTC	CSALKETQYF
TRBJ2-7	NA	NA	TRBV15	TGTGCCACCAGCAGAGAAATGGGCTTCTCCTACGAGCAGTACTTC	CATSREMGFSYEQYF
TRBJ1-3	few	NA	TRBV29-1	TGCAGCGTTGTCGGGGGGACGGATACCTCTGGAAACACCATATATTTT	CSVVGGTDTSGNTIYF
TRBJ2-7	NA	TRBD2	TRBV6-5	TGTGCCAGCGGACGATTAGCGGGAGACGAGCAGTACTTC	CASGRLAGDEQYF
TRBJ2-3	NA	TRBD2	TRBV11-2	TGTGCCAGCAGCCCTCGGACTAGCGGGAGAGTTGATACGCAGTATTTT	CASSPRTSGRVDTQYF
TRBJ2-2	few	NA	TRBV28	TGTGCCAGCAGTTTATCTTGGGAGCTGTTTTTT	CASSLSWELFF
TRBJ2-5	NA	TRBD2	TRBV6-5	TGTGCCAGCAGTTACGGGACTAGCGGGAGGGCCCAGTACTTC	CASSYGTSGRAQYF
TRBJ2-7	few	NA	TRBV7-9	TGTGCCAGCAGCTCCCAGGGTCAAGGGTCGGCGTACGAGCAGTACTTC	CASSSQGQGSAYEQYF
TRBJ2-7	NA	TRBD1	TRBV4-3	TGCGCCAGCAGCCAGGAGCTTCAGACAGGGCCCTGGGACGAGCAGTACTTC	CASSQELQTGPWDEQYF
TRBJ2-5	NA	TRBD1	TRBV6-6	TGTGCCAGCAGACTCCAGCGGACAGGCTATCGAGAGACCCAGTACTTC	CASRLQRTGYRETQYF
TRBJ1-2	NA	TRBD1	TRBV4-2	TGTGCCAGCAGCCCTAACGGGGACAGGGGACATGGCTACACCTTC	CASSPNGDRGHGYTF
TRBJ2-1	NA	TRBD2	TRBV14	TGTGCCAGCAGCTCTCTGACTAGCGGCTACAATGAGCAGTTCTTC	CASSSLTSGYNEQFF
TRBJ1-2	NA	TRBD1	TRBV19	TGTGCCAGTAGTCCGGACCTCCGGGACAGGGATAACTATGGCTACACCTTC	CASSPDLRDRDNYGYTF
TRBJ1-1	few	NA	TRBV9	TGTGCCAGCAGCCCCCGGGGGGGCACTGAAGCTTTCTTT	CASSPRGGTEAFF
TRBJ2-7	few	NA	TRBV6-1	TGTGCCAGCAGTGATACCGGGACGTATCCCTACGAGCAGTACTTC	CASSDTGTYPYEQYF
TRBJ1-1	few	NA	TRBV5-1	TGCGCCAGCAGCTTTCGGTCGACCCCCGCTGAAGCTTTCTTT	CASSFRSTPAEAFF
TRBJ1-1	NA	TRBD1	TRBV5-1	TGCGCCAGCAGCATCGGGACAGGGGCGTATCGGAACACTGAAGCTTTCTTT	CASSIGTGAYRNTEAFF
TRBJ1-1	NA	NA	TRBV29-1	TGCAGCGTTGCAGGCGGAGTGAACACTGAAGCTTTCTTT	CSVAGGVNTEAFF
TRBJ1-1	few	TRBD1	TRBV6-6	TGTGCCAGCATTACCGGGACAGGGGTAACTGAAGCTTTCTTT	CASITGTGVTEAFF
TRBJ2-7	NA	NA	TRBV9	TGTGCCAGCAGCCCGGGGGGCGGCGAGCAGTACTTC	CASSPGGGEQYF
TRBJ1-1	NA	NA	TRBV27	TGTGCCAGCAGTTTATCTAGGGTATTGAGGACTGAAGCTTTCTTT	CASSLSRVLRTEAFF
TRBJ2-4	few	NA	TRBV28	TGTGCCAGCAGTTTATACGCTAGTAGGCGGGAAAACATTCAGTACTTC	CASSLYASRRENIQYF
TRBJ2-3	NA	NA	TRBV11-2	TGTGCCAGCAGCGTTGCTAGCCGAGATACGCAGTATTTT	CASSVASRDTQYF
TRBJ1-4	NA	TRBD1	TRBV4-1	TGCGCCAGCTCTCTGGGACAGCGAAATGAAAAACTGTTTTTT	CASSLGQRNEKLFF
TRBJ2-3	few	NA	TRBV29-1	TGCAGCGGTATGTCGGATACGCAGTATTTT	CSGMSDTQYF
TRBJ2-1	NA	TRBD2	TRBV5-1	TGCGCCAGCAGCTTGGTCAGCGGGGCTTACAATGAGCAGTTCTTC	CASSLVSGAYNEQFF
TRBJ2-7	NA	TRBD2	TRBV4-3	TGCGCCAGCAGCCAAGATCGGGGACTAGCGGGAGCGGTGTACTTC	CASSQDRGLAGAVYF
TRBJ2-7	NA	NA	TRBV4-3	TGCGCCAGCAGCCAAGAGGGCGAGCAGTACTTC	CASSQEGEQYF
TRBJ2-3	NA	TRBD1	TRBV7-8	TGTGCCAGCAGCCACCGACAGGGTCAAAAGCGCACAGATACGCAGTATTTT	CASSHRQGQKRTDTQYF
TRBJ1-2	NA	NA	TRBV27	TGTGCCAGCAGTTTATCACCTAGCCTCTATGGCTACACCTTC	CASSLSPSLYGYTF
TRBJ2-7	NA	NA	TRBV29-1	TGCAGCGTTGAAGATACAGGGGGGGCCTACGAGCAGTACTTC	CSVEDTGGAYEQYF
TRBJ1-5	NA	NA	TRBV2	TGTGCCAGCAGTGAACAGGCGGGGAAGCAGCCCCAGCATTTT	CASSEQAGKQPQHF
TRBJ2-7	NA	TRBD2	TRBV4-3	TGCGCCAGCAGCCAAGATCCCCCCCGAGGCACTAGCGACCCCTACGAGCAGTACTTC	CASSQDPPRGTSDPYEQYF
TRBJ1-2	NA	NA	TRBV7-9	TGTGCCAGCAGATCGGGCAGGGGAGACGGCTACACCTTC	CASRSGRGDGYTF
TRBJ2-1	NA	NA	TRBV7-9	TGTGCCAGCATCGACGGCGGGAAGGTTGAGCAGTTCTTC	CASIDGGKVEQFF
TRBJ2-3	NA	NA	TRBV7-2	TGTGCCAGCAGCTTAGCAGGGACCTACTCTAGCACAGATACGCAGTATTTT	CASSLAGTYSSTDTQYF